The rows below give T cell receptor beta chains drawn from one sample of a study of regulatory T cells in long-lasting Graves disease. From the multiplex PCR reads, TCRdb called clonotypes with MiXCR, one entry per CDR3 protein. Of about 430,000 distinct CDR3 sequences in the sample, 21% were seen once. The starting material was peripheral blood mononuclear cells (PBMCs), obtained when the disease was refractory, from a patient treated with antithyroid drugs. Receptor source: a female donor with Graves disease. CDR3s include the opening cysteine and the closing phenylalanine or tryptophan. The D gene is left open where the match is weak. For some rows the clone size is stated as once, few or many, or as a class when expanded; others skip it.

d_gene,abundance,j_gene,v_gene,CDR3nt,CDR3aa
TRBD1,many,TRBJ2-2,TRBV12-3/TRBV12-4,TGTGCCAGCAGTTTAACCGGGACAGGGTTCACCGGGGAGCTGTTTTTT,CASSLTGTGFTGELFF
NA,many,TRBJ2-5,TRBV28,TGTGCCAGCAGTTACCTCAGGGGAGGGGCGGAGACCCAGTACTTC,CASSYLRGGAETQYF
TRBD1,NA,TRBJ1-6,TRBV24-1,TGTGCCACCAGTGCCGGGACAGGGACCAATTCACCCCTCCACTTT,CATSAGTGTNSPLHF
TRBD2,NA,TRBJ2-3,TRBV5-4,TGTGCCAGCAGCTCTAAGACTAGCGGGCGCACAGATACGCAGTATTTT,CASSSKTSGRTDTQYF
NA,few,TRBJ2-6,TRBV7-9,TGTGCCAGCAGCTTAGTTGGGGTTAGGGACGGGACCTCTGGGGCCAACGTCCTGACTTTC,CASSLVGVRDGTSGANVLTF
TRBD1,many,TRBJ2-5,TRBV3-1,TGTGCCAGCAGCCAAGATTTGGCGGACAGGGGTGACCTCCAAGAGACCCAGTACTTC,CASSQDLADRGDLQETQYF
NA,NA,TRBJ1-5,TRBV7-9,TGTGCCAGCAGCCAGACAGGCGTTCTCAATCAGCCCCAGCATTTT,CASSQTGVLNQPQHF
TRBD1,NA,TRBJ1-2,TRBV2,TGTGCCAGCCTGAAGGGTGGGACAGGGCGAGCTAACTATGGCTACACCTTC,CASLKGGTGRANYGYTF
TRBD1,many,TRBJ1-2,TRBV15,TGTGCCACCAGCGGAGACCGGGGACAGGGGAATGGCTACACCTTC,CATSGDRGQGNGYTF
NA,NA,TRBJ1-3,TRBV10-3,TGTGCCATCAGTGAAAGGGGGAAGGCTGGAAACACCATATATTTT,CAISERGKAGNTIYF
TRBD1,many,TRBJ1-5,TRBV28,TGTGCCAGCAGTGCCCAGGGGGCTAGCAATCAGCCCCAGCATTTT,CASSAQGASNQPQHF
NA,NA,TRBJ2-2,TRBV10-1,TGCGCCAGCAGTGAGTCCCACACCGGGGAGCTGTTTTTT,CASSESHTGELFF
NA,NA,TRBJ2-7,TRBV10-2,TGCGCCAGCAGCGCTGACGTCTCCTACGAGCAGTACTTC,CASSADVSYEQYF
NA,many,TRBJ1-5,TRBV6-1,TGTGCCAGCAGTGACCTCGGGGGGGCCAGCAATCAGCCCCAGCATTTT,CASSDLGGASNQPQHF
NA,few,TRBJ2-5,TRBV6-1,TGTGCCCCCCCCCGGCGCCGCATTCAAGAGACCCAGTACTTC,CAPPRRRIQETQYF
NA,many,TRBJ2-5,TRBV2,TGTGCCAGCAGTGGACCTCTGGTTGGAGAGACCCAGTACTTC,CASSGPLVGETQYF
TRBD2,NA,TRBJ2-1,TRBV6-1,TGTGCCAGCAATCGCTTCGGCGCGGGAGGGCCGGATGAGCAGTTCTTC,CASNRFGAGGPDEQFF
TRBD1,NA,TRBJ1-1,TRBV18,TGTGCCAGCTCTCAGGGACAGGGATTTACGGAAGCTTTCTTT,CASSQGQGFTEAFF
NA,NA,TRBJ2-6,TRBV28,TGTGCCAGCAGTCTACCCCCGACAGGACCTGGGGCCAACGTCCTGACTTTC,CASSLPPTGPGANVLTF
NA,few,TRBJ1-1,TRBV7-9,TGTGCCAGCAGGGGGGGACTTATGAACACTGAAGCTTTCTTT,CASRGGLMNTEAFF